This T cell receptor beta chain was sequenced for a study of CD8+CD57+ T cells in acquired aplastic anemia. Patients chosen for sequencing had shown CD8+CD57+ cell expansion by flow cytometry. Germline V CDR1 and CDR2: DFQATT, SNEGSKA (reference sequence). The CDR3 spans 13 residues. Trimming took 6 bases from V and 5 from J, leaving 17 bases between them. Genomic DNA templated the TCR beta VDJ and CDR3 profiling. TCRdb re-derived calls from the reads in MiXCR, one entry per CDR3 protein. This sample has approximately 150,000 distinct CDR3 sequences, with around half found just once. This TCR came from a human donor with aplastic anemia. V is TRBV20-1 and J is TRBJ2-7; weak D call: TRBD1 (6 bases). The sample comprised sorted CD4+, CD8+, or CD8+CD57+ T cells (not recorded which) from PBMCs. The CDR3 protein is CSALNQGFDEQYF. The CDR3 DNA reads as TGCAGTGCCCTGAATCAGGGGTTCGACGAGCAGTACTTC.